This is a list of T cell receptor beta chains from one sample in a study of T cell repertoires in cytomegalovirus infection. Their specific antigens are unknown. TCRdb used MiXCR to reprocess the reads, holding one entry per CDR3 protein. The sample shows 650,000 to 850,000 distinct CDR3 sequences, almost 30% of them seen only once. Specimen: cultured CD8+ T cells from PBMCs, collected from culture after CMV antigen stimulation. The receptors shown here come from a human donor in good health (CMV status not recorded). Some clones in this sample may be carry-over from other donors' samples. Each CDR3 is given with its conserved first and last residue. A D gene is named only where the DNA matches it firmly. Size is stated for part of the rows, as once, few or many counts, or as a class when the clone is expanded.

v_call: TRBV7-9
clone_size: few
d_call: NA
j_call: TRBJ1-1
cdr3_length: 13
cdr3_aa: CASRFGGSTEAFF
cdr3_nt: TGTGCCAGCAGATTTGGGGGTTCCACTGAAGCTTTCTTT

v_call: TRBV5-6
clone_size: NA
d_call: NA
j_call: TRBJ1-5
cdr3_length: 15
cdr3_aa: CASSGRTRGNQPQHF
cdr3_nt: TGTGCCAGCAGCGGCAGGACGAGGGGAAATCAGCCCCAGCATTTT

v_call: TRBV12-5
clone_size: NA
d_call: TRBD1
j_call: TRBJ1-2
cdr3_length: 17
cdr3_aa: CASDWTIPDRGFDGYTF
cdr3_nt: TGTGCTAGTGATTGGACCATCCCGGACAGGGGTTTTGATGGCTACACCTTC

v_call: TRBV11-3
clone_size: few
d_call: NA
j_call: TRBJ2-3
cdr3_length: 14
cdr3_aa: CASSPRDWTDTQYF
cdr3_nt: TGTGCCAGCAGCCCCCGGGATTGGACAGATACGCAGTATTTT

v_call: TRBV20-1
clone_size: few
d_call: TRBD2
j_call: TRBJ2-7
cdr3_length: 13
cdr3_aa: CSARASGLDEQYF
cdr3_nt: TGCAGTGCTAGAGCCTCGGGACTAGACGAGCAGTACTTC

v_call: TRBV7-6
clone_size: NA
d_call: NA
j_call: TRBJ1-1
cdr3_length: 15
cdr3_aa: CASSFPGHAYTEAFF
cdr3_nt: TGTGCCAGCAGCTTTCCGGGACACGCTTACACTGAAGCTTTCTTT

v_call: TRBV6-5
clone_size: few
d_call: TRBD1
j_call: TRBJ1-1
cdr3_length: 14
cdr3_aa: CASSYSLGQTEAFF
cdr3_nt: TGTGCCAGCAGTTACTCCTTGGGACAGACTGAAGCTTTCTTT

v_call: TRBV7-6
clone_size: few
d_call: NA
j_call: TRBJ2-3
cdr3_length: 15
cdr3_aa: CASSPRTAPSDTQYF
cdr3_nt: TGTGCCAGCAGCCCACGGACAGCCCCCTCAGATACGCAGTATTTT

v_call: TRBV7-8
clone_size: few
d_call: TRBD2
j_call: TRBJ2-3
cdr3_length: 18
cdr3_aa: CASSLADLGAGGEDTQYF
cdr3_nt: TGTGCCAGCAGCTTAGCCGACTTGGGAGCGGGGGGTGAAGATACGCAGTATTTT

v_call: TRBV12-3/TRBV12-4
clone_size: few
d_call: NA
j_call: TRBJ1-3
cdr3_length: 15
cdr3_aa: CASSLALGTGNTIYF
cdr3_nt: TGTGCCAGCAGTTTAGCGCTTGGGACTGGAAACACCATATATTTT

v_call: TRBV6-1
clone_size: few
d_call: NA
j_call: TRBJ1-5
cdr3_length: 15
cdr3_aa: CASSPLVSSNQPQHF
cdr3_nt: TGTGCCAGCAGTCCCCTTGTGAGCTCCAATCAGCCCCAGCATTTT

v_call: TRBV12-3/TRBV12-4
clone_size: few
d_call: NA
j_call: TRBJ2-7
cdr3_length: 15
cdr3_aa: CASSLPGGSSYEQYF
cdr3_nt: TGTGCCAGCAGTTTACCAGGGGGGAGCTCCTACGAGCAGTACTTC

v_call: TRBV27
clone_size: few
d_call: TRBD1
j_call: TRBJ1-1
cdr3_length: 13
cdr3_aa: CASSPGTGWEAFF
cdr3_nt: TGTGCCAGCAGTCCAGGGACAGGGTGGGAAGCTTTCTTT

v_call: TRBV7-6
clone_size: NA
d_call: TRBD1
j_call: TRBJ1-1
cdr3_length: 11
cdr3_aa: CASRRGAEAFF
cdr3_nt: TGTGCCAGCCGCAGGGGGGCTGAAGCTTTCTTT

v_call: TRBV20-1
clone_size: NA
d_call: TRBD1
j_call: TRBJ2-1
cdr3_length: 22
cdr3_aa: CSARRTGRSWSRGSVSYNEQFF
cdr3_nt: TGCAGTGCTAGAAGGACAGGGCGGTCATGGTCCCGGGGAAGCGTATCCTACAATGAGCAGTTCTTC

v_call: TRBV3-1
clone_size: NA
d_call: NA
j_call: TRBJ1-1
cdr3_length: 18
cdr3_aa: CASSQEEEVREVNTEAFF
cdr3_nt: TGTGCCAGCAGCCAAGAGGAGGAAGTAAGGGAGGTGAACACTGAAGCTTTCTTT

v_call: TRBV4-1
clone_size: NA
d_call: NA
j_call: TRBJ2-2
cdr3_length: 16
cdr3_aa: CASSPISGRSTGELFF
cdr3_nt: TGCGCCAGCAGCCCTATCTCTGGGAGGAGCACCGGGGAGCTGTTTTTT

v_call: TRBV11-1
clone_size: few
d_call: NA
j_call: TRBJ1-1
cdr3_length: 14
cdr3_aa: CASKTRGMNTEAFF
cdr3_nt: TGTGCCAGCAAGACAAGGGGCATGAACACTGAAGCTTTCTTT

v_call: TRBV19
clone_size: NA
d_call: TRBD1
j_call: TRBJ2-1
cdr3_length: 16
cdr3_aa: CASSIRTGVGYNEQFF
cdr3_nt: TGTGCCAGTAGTATTAGGACAGGGGTAGGCTACAATGAGCAGTTCTTC

v_call: TRBV7-3
clone_size: NA
d_call: TRBD1
j_call: TRBJ2-5
cdr3_length: 15
cdr3_aa: CASSLYRGLRWTQYF
cdr3_nt: TGTGCCAGCAGCTTATACAGGGGTCTCCGATGGACCCAGTACTTC

v_call: TRBV7-2
clone_size: many
d_call: NA
j_call: TRBJ2-3
cdr3_length: 15
cdr3_aa: CASSFSGGLGDTQYF
cdr3_nt: TGTGCCAGCAGCTTCTCCGGGGGCCTGGGAGATACGCAGTATTTT

v_call: TRBV10-2
clone_size: many
d_call: TRBD1
j_call: TRBJ1-2
cdr3_length: 11
cdr3_aa: CASSTGGGYTF
cdr3_nt: TGCGCCAGCAGTACAGGGGGAGGCTACACCTTC

v_call: TRBV24-1
clone_size: NA
d_call: NA
j_call: TRBJ1-2
cdr3_length: 13
cdr3_aa: CATSDEAGRTYTF
cdr3_nt: TGTGCCACCAGTGATGAAGCGGGACGGACCTACACCTTC

v_call: TRBV19
clone_size: few
d_call: NA
j_call: TRBJ2-4
cdr3_length: 13
cdr3_aa: CASSMKAENIQYF
cdr3_nt: TGTGCCAGTAGTATGAAAGCCGAAAACATTCAGTACTTC

v_call: TRBV7-6
clone_size: few
d_call: NA
j_call: TRBJ1-4
cdr3_length: 18
cdr3_aa: CASSSPGGGGPTNEKLFF
cdr3_nt: TGTGCCAGCAGCTCCCCCGGGGGAGGGGGTCCAACTAATGAAAAACTGTTTTTT